These 25 T cell receptor beta chains came from one sample sequenced in a study of vaccination effects on CD4 cells after COVID-19. Data came from immunoSEQ multiplex PCR; TCRdb stores just in-frame clones and leaves some out. The sample consists of 55,000 to 80,000 clones, 75% to 85% of them appearing once. These receptors' antigens are unknown. Antigen-specific CD4+ T cells were first expanded with viral peptide pools by the ViraFEST assay and only then sequenced. Subsequent to a culture period of 10 to 11 days, CD4+ T cells were isolated. Vaccinees lacked prior SARS-CoV-2 infection and tested negative for nucleocapsid antibodies. The sample here was CD4+ T cells from PBMCs cultured with SARS-CoV-2 spike peptides, taken before COVID-19 vaccination. The receptor set was obtained from a human donor who received a COVID-19 vaccine.

The gene calls are TRBV28 and TRBJ1-1; D is ambiguous. Deletions cut 6 bases from V and 5 bases from J, with 13 bases between. The CDR3 is made up of 13 amino acids. Germline loops: CDR1 MDHEN, CDR2 SYDVKM. As DNA, the CDR3 is TGTGCCAGCAGCCTCAACCCCGGAACTGAAGCTTTCTTT. This encodes CASSLNPGTEAFF.

V is TRBV18 and J is TRBJ2-2; D remains ambiguous. The CDR3 has 15 residues. Germline CDR1 and CDR2: KGHSH and LQKENI. With 3 bases removed from V and 5 bases from J, the gap between germline ends came to 13 bases. The CDR3 coding sequence is TGTGCCAGCTCACCCGCCAGGCTGCCAACCGGGGAGCTGTTTTTT. Translation: CASSPARLPTGELFF.

This clone was found once. The chain is built from TRBV6-5 and TRBJ1-1, with no clear D. The CDR3 loop spans 13 amino acids. Germline V gene lookup returns CDR1 MNHEY and CDR2 SVGAGI. V lost 6 bases and J 5 bases, leaving 13 bases between the germline ends. CDR3 coding DNA: TGTGCCAGCAGAGCGCTGTATGGGACTGAAGCTTTCTTT. Encoded protein: CASRALYGTEAFF.

The CDR3 is CASAPASYNEQFF. The CDR3, as DNA: TGTGCCAGCGCCCCAGCTAGCTACAATGAGCAGTTCTTC. The chain is built from TRBV2 and TRBJ2-1; D uncertain. Germline V gene data show CDR1 as SNHLY and CDR2 as FYNNEI. CDR3 length: 13 residues. Trimming pared 8 bases from V and 3 bases from J, leaving 11 bases between.

The V call is TRBV24-1, the J call TRBJ1-5, with D perhaps TRBD1 (6 bases). CDR1 and CDR2 from the germline V gene are KGHDR and SFDVKD. The ends were cut back, 7 bases at V and 7 bases at J, with 13 bases in the middle. The CDR3 consists of 13 residues. CDR3 sequence (DNA): TGTGCCACCAGCAGGGGTTTCAGGCAGCCCCAGCATTTT. Translated, it gives CATSRGFRQPQHF.

The chain carries TRBV2 and TRBJ1-1; 10 bases agree with TRBD1. Losses at the gene ends were 6 bases for V and 8 bases for J; bases not matched to a gene: 9. CDR1 is SNHLY, CDR2 FYNNEI, per germline. This CDR3 contains 14 residues. CDR3 DNA: TGTGCCAGCAGGAGACAGGGGGCGCTTTCCGAAGCTTTCTTT. Its protein product is CASRRQGALSEAFF. The full variable domain, with the rest looked up from reference TRBV2 and TRBJ1-1, is EPEVTQTPSHQVTQMGQEVILRCVPISNHLYFYWYRQILGQKVEFLVSFYNNEISEKSEIFDDQFSVERPDGSNFTLKIRSTKLEDSAMYFCASRRQGALSEAFFGQGTRLTVV.

The rearrangement joins TRBV10-1 to TRBJ2-5, with D possibly being TRBD1 (6 bases). The length of the CDR3 is 19 residues. CDR1 is WNHNN and CDR2 is SYGVQD in the germline V gene (reference sequence). Between the trimmed V and J ends, which lost 2 bases and 1 base, there was a span of 23 bases. CDR3 sequence: CASSERGIWGQRTQETQYF. The CDR3 DNA reads TGCGCCAGCAGTGAGCGGGGTATTTGGGGACAAAGGACCCAAGAGACCCAGTACTTC.

CDR3 DNA: TGTGCCAGTCCTGTACAGGGGGATAACACCGGGGAGCTGTTTTTT. This translates into CASPVQGDNTGELFF. The chain uses TRBV19 and TRBJ2-2; TRBD1 agrees at 8 bases. The CDR3 runs 15 residues. In germline, CDR1 is LNHDA, CDR2 SQIVND (reference sequence). V was clipped by 8 bases and J by 2 bases; unmatched bases: 7. Drawing the rest from reference TRBV19 and TRBJ2-2, the complete variable domain is DGGITQSPKYLFRKEGQNVTLSCEQNLNHDAMYWYRQDPGQGLRLIYYSQIVNDFQKGDIAEGYSVSREKKESFPLTVTSAQKNPTAFYLCASPVQGDNTGELFFGEGSRLTVL.

V is TRBV3-1 (or the pseudogene TRBV3-2) and J is TRBJ1-5, with TRBD1 identical over 7 bases. V dropped 5 bases and J dropped 2; count of bases not matched to a gene: 6. From germline, CDR1 is LGHDT and CDR2 YNNKEL (reference sequence). The CDR3 covers 15 residues. This CDR3 is CASSYSGTGNQPQHF. CDR3 nucleotides: TGTGCCAGCAGCTACTCCGGGACAGGCAATCAGCCCCAGCATTTT.

Of note for this clone: At one boundary the junction diverges from the germline segment, which might be a read error. Other DNA sequences from this sample encode an identical CDR3 as well. This chain joins TRBV6-4 and TRBJ2-1; the D is unclear. The CDR3 spans 15 residues. Germline assignment: CDR1 MRHNA and CDR2 SNTAGT. For the CDR3, the DNA is TGTGCTAGCAGTGAAGGCAGGAGCCCATACAATGAGCAGTTCTTC. Protein: CASSEGRSPYNEQFF.

J is TRBJ1-2 and V is TRBV6-5, with a possible D match to TRBD1 (6 bases). The CDR3 loop spans 12 amino acids. The V gene lost 10 bases and the J gene lost 2 bases, with 11 bases spanning the gap. Germline assignment: CDR1 MNHEY and CDR2 SVGAGI. This CDR3 reads CATRDINYGYTF. CDR3 coding DNA: TGTGCCACCCGGGACATAAACTATGGCTACACCTTC.

The rearrangement uses TRBV7-3 and TRBJ2-3; no definite D call. V was pared by 3 bases and J by 2 bases, with 9 bases between. The CDR3 is 14 amino acids. The germline V gene encodes CDR1 SGHTA and CDR2 FQGTGA. The CDR3 nucleotides are TGTGCCAGCAGCTTTGGGATTGACACAGATACGCAGTATTTT. It encodes CASSFGIDTDTQYF.

This chain uses TRBV12-3 or TRBV12-4 with TRBJ2-7, with a possible D match to TRBD1 (5 bases). This CDR3 has 12 amino acids. V shed 6 bases and J shed 6 bases, with 12 bases lying between them. This CDR3 is CASSPGYGEQYV. CDR3 sequence (DNA): TGTGCCAGCAGCCCAGGGTACGGCGAGCAGTACGTC.

This clone has a single count. This chain connects TRBV9 to TRBJ2-6; unclear D gene. In germline, CDR1 is SGDLS, CDR2 YYNGEE. This CDR3 comprises 16 residues. Trimming left V 0 bases short and J 4 bases short, with 11 bases between. The CDR3 reads CASSVEGSPGANVLTF. In DNA form, the CDR3 reads TGTGCCAGCAGCGTAGAAGGGTCCCCCGGGGCCAACGTCCTGACTTTC.

The chain carries TRBV5-8 and TRBJ2-3; D remains ambiguous. The CDR3 loop spans 15 amino acids. V was cut by 7 bases and J by 0 bases, with 15 bases left in between. The germline CDR1 and CDR2 sequences are SGHTS and YDEGEE. CDR3 sequence reads: CASPSVDLSTDTQYF. CDR3 in DNA: TGTGCCAGCCCCTCGGTAGACCTTAGCACAGATACGCAGTATTTT.

V and J are TRBV5-4 and TRBJ2-1, with TRBD2 as a possible D gene (6 bases). Per the germline V gene, CDR1 is SGHNT and CDR2 is YYREEE (reference sequence). V was clipped by 1 base and J by 4 bases, with 12 bases between them. The CDR3 covers 15 residues. The CDR3 spells CASSLTSSPYNEQFF. Written as DNA, the CDR3 is TGTGCCAGCAGCTTGACTAGCTCCCCGTACAATGAGCAGTTCTTC.

The gene calls are TRBV5-4 and TRBJ2-3; a weak D match, TRBD1 (5 bases). V shed 4 bases and J shed 1 base, with 13 bases lying between them. Germline V gene data show CDR1 as SGHNT and CDR2 as YYREEE (reference sequence). The CDR3 has 15 amino acids. CDR3 sequence: CASSLLQAGTDTQYF. The CDR3 nucleotides read TGTGCCAGCAGCCTGCTACAGGCGGGCACAGATACGCAGTATTTT.

The chain is built from TRBV2 and TRBJ1-1; TRBD1 matches 8 bases. The CDR3 loop spans 12 amino acids. CDR1 and CDR2 (germline): SNHLY, FYNNEI. J gave up 6 bases and V 7 bases, and 4 bases lay outside the gene matches. The CDR3 nucleotides are TGTGCCAGCAATTACAGGGGGTCTGAAGCTTTCTTT. It is translated as CASNYRGSEAFF.

Points on this clone: Distinct nucleotide sequences in the sample also encode this CDR3. The CDR3 loop is CASSIGQGAFNTEAFF. The CDR3 DNA sequence: TGTGCCAGCAGCATCGGACAGGGGGCGTTTAACACTGAAGCTTTCTTT. The chain recombines TRBV5-4 with TRBJ1-1; TRBD1 agrees at 11 bases. The CDR3 length is 16 residues. J was trimmed by 2 bases and V by 4 bases; bases with no gene match: 7. Germline CDR1 SGHNT, CDR2 YYREEE (reference sequence).

CDR3 amino acids: CASSESEGGREKLFF. In DNA form, the CDR3 reads TGCGCCAGCAGTGAGTCAGAGGGGGGAAGAGAAAAACTGTTTTTT. The V gene is TRBV10-1, the J gene TRBJ1-4, with a tentative D call TRBD1 (6 bases). Germline V gene data show CDR1 as WNHNN and CDR2 as SYGVQD (reference sequence). Trimming pared 0 bases from V and 8 bases from J, leaving 13 bases between. The CDR3 consists of 15 residues.

The J gene is TRBJ2-1, the V gene TRBV5-5; no clear D. The V and J ends lost 0 bases and 9 bases respectively, with 13 bases between them. Per the germline V gene, CDR1 is SGHKS and CDR2 is YYEKEE (reference sequence). The CDR3 contains 14 residues. DNA for the CDR3: TGTGCCAGCAGCTTGGAATCGGTCGCCAGTGAGCAGTTCTTC. Its translation: CASSLESVASEQFF.

The chain uses TRBV2 and TRBJ2-7; D is ambiguous. Trimming pared 7 bases from V and 6 bases from J, leaving 13 bases between. The CDR3 length is 12 residues. Germline values: CDR1 SNHLY, CDR2 FYNNEI. The CDR3 loop is CASTGPQVEQYV. The CDR3 DNA reads TGTGCCAGCACCGGTCCCCAGGTCGAGCAGTACGTC.

Written as DNA, the CDR3 is TGTGCCAGCACCACAGGCAGCCATTCACCCCTCCACTTT. Translation: CASTTGSHSPLHF. This chain uses TRBV7-9 with TRBJ1-6, with D possibly matching TRBD1 (5 bases). Germline V lookup: CDR1 SEHNR, CDR2 FQNEAQ (reference sequence). V dropped 7 bases and J dropped 8 bases, with 12 bases sitting between them. The CDR3 has 13 amino acids.

This clone was counted a few times. The chain's CDR3 is CASSPGGGNQPQHF. The CDR3 DNA follows: TGCGCCAGCAGCCCGGGGGGGGGCAATCAGCCCCAGCATTTT. The rearrangement joins TRBV5-1 to TRBJ1-5; possibly TRBD1 for D (5 bases). CDR1 and CDR2 (germline): SGHRS, YFSETQ. The CDR3 runs to 14 residues. V was pared by 4 bases and J by 2 bases, with 10 bases between.

The table lists this clone with a count of one. V gene TRBV7-2 combines with J gene TRBJ1-6; 7 bases agree with TRBD1. CDR3 length: 15 amino acids. The junction had 12 bases not matched to a gene; V was cut back by 8 bases and J by 8 bases. Germline CDR1 is SGHTA and CDR2 is FQGNSA. This CDR3 is CASFQGEGIDSPLHF. As DNA, the CDR3 is TGTGCCAGCTTTCAGGGGGAGGGTATAGATTCACCCCTCCACTTT.